A single sample gave rise to the 14 T cell receptor beta chains below, sequenced in a study of prognosis after radiotherapy for stage I lung cancer. With two-round multiplex PCR, TCR beta CDR3 sequences were amplified from genomic DNA. The use of primers specific to each TRBV and TRBJ gene characterized first-round PCR. TCRdb re-analysed the multiplex PCR reads in MiXCR, keeping a single row per CDR3 protein. The data show around 56,000 distinct CDR3 sequences, 26% seen once. The sample was PBMCs, taken before or after stereotactic body radiation therapy (not recorded which). All receptors come from a donor of 50 years or more with non-small cell lung cancer.

Comment on this clonotype: This sequence is one base from a far larger clone and is likely a read error. This chain links TRBV6-4 with TRBJ2-7, with D possibly being TRBD1 (6 bases). CDR1 and CDR2 (germline): MRHNA, SNTAGT. V lost 4 bases and J lost 0, with 13 bases in between. The CDR3 runs to 15 residues. The CDR3: CASSVGTSNSYEQYF. CDR3 in DNA: TGTGCCAGCAGTGTCGGGACATCGAACTCCTACGAGCAGTACTTC.

The table lists this clonotype with a few counts. One base separates it from a far larger clone, so it is likely a read error. The chain employs TRBV6-9 and TRBJ2-2; D unresolved. CDR3 size: 13 residues. CDR1 is MNHGY and CDR2 is SVAAGI in the germline V gene. With 2 bases removed from V and 7 bases from J, the gap between germline ends came to 8 bases. The CDR3 region is CASSYVEGGELFF. CDR3 nucleotide sequence: TGTGCCAGCAGTTATGTGGAAGGCGGGGAGCTGTTTTTT.

At least ten counts were recorded for this clonotype. The rearrangement joins TRBV20-1 to TRBJ1-2; D gene unclear. The CDR3 totals 13 residues. Germline V gives CDR1 DFQATT, CDR2 SNEGSKA (reference sequence). Trimming stripped 7 bases from V and 4 bases from J, with 16 bases between. This CDR3 reads CSVLGPAIYGYTF. In nucleotides, the CDR3 is TGCAGTGTTCTTGGGCCCGCTATCTATGGCTACACCTTC.

This clonotype has at least ten counts. The rearrangement uses TRBV11-3 and TRBJ1-6, with D hard to call. This CDR3 region has 17 residues. Looked up from germline, CDR1 is SGHNT and CDR2 is YENEEA. V gave up 5 bases and J gave up 0 bases, with 14 bases separating them. The CDR3 spells CASSHGRRRSYNSPLHF. CDR3 sequence (DNA): TGTGCCAGCAGCCACGGGAGACGTCGCTCCTATAATTCACCCCTCCACTTT.

This clonotype has more than one count but fewer than ten. A far larger clone is one nucleotide away, so this likely arose from a read error. The chain is built from TRBV6-2 or TRBV6-3 and TRBJ1-2; 7 nucleotides agree with TRBD1. This CDR3 comprises 12 residues. Germline V CDR1 and CDR2: MNHEY, SVGEGT. V lost 9 bases to trimming and J lost 13 bases; unmatched junction nucleotides: 14. The CDR3 protein is CARRTRDSWSTF. CDR3 coding DNA: TGTGCCAGAAGGACCCGGGACAGCTGGTCCACCTTC.

This sequence joins TRBV20-1 and TRBJ2-1; the D is unclear. Germline values: CDR1 DFQATT, CDR2 SNEGSKA (reference sequence). V shed 0 bases and J shed 6 bases, with 15 bases lying between them. This CDR3 has 15 residues. The CDR3: CSARDILGTRNEQFF. The CDR3 DNA is TGCAGTGCTAGAGATATATTGGGAACGCGCAATGAGCAGTTCTTC.

This clonotype has ten or more counts. The rearrangement links TRBV29-1 to TRBJ2-5, with D perhaps matching TRBD2 (7 bases). Germline CDR1 and CDR2: SQVTM and ANQGSEA. The CDR3 contains 12 residues. V gave up 7 bases and J gave up 8 bases, with 17 bases separating them. The CDR3 nucleotides are TGCAGCGCCGGAGGGGGGGGAGGCACCCAGTACTTC. It encodes CSAGGGGGTQYF.

This chain joins TRBV6-5 and TRBJ2-1; possible D gene TRBD2, 7 bases. CDR3 length: 16 amino acids. CDR1 is MNHEY and CDR2 is SVGAGI in the germline V gene. V lost 2 bases and J lost 6, with 17 bases in between. The CDR3 loop is CASSYQWGGLGNEQFF. The CDR3 nucleotides are TGTGCCAGCAGTTACCAGTGGGGGGGGCTGGGCAATGAGCAGTTCTTC.

The chain is built from TRBV19 and TRBJ1-5; D is uncertain. Deletions cut 6 bases from V and 2 bases from J, with 14 bases between. CDR3 length: 15 amino acids. The germline V gene encodes CDR1 LNHDA and CDR2 SQIVND (reference sequence). The CDR3 sequence is CASSYADICNQPQHF. DNA for the CDR3: TGTGCCAGTAGCTATGCAGACATATGCAATCAGCCCCAGCATTTT.

This clonotype occurred many times. The CDR3 loop is CASSSRQGSVQPQHF. The DNA for the CDR3 is TGTGCCAGCAGCTCCAGACAGGGATCGGTTCAGCCCCAGCATTTT. The chain is built from TRBV7-8 and TRBJ1-5, with 7 bases lining up with TRBD1. The CDR3 contains 15 residues. Germline lookup yields CDR1 SGHVS and CDR2 FQNEAQ. V gave up 4 bases and J gave up 6 bases; unmatched junction bases: 9. Together with reference TRBV7-8 and TRBJ1-5, the CDR3 gives the full variable domain: GAGVSQSPRYKVAKRGQDVALRCDPISGHVSLFWYQQALGQGPEFLTYFQNEAQLDKSGLPSDRFFAERPEGSVSTLKIQRTQQEDSAVYLCASSSRQGSVQPQHFGDGTRLSIL.

The sample holds many counts of this clonotype. The CDR3 loop is CASRRTDFSYEQYF. In nucleotides, the CDR3 is TGTGCCAGCCGTAGGACCGATTTCTCCTACGAGCAGTACTTC. This chain uses TRBV7-2 with TRBJ2-7; D not resolved. The CDR3 runs 14 residues. Germline CDR1 reads SGHTA; CDR2 reads FQGNSA. The V end was cut by 8 bases, the J end by 0 bases, with 14 bases between.

Comment on this clonotype: This clone may be a read error of a much larger clone one base away. This chain joins TRBV20-1 and TRBJ1-5, with 8 bases fitting TRBD1. The CDR3 extends over 16 amino acids. Germline assignment: CDR1 DFQATT and CDR2 SNEGSKA (reference sequence). The CDR3 nucleotides are TGCAGTGCTAGAGCCCGCCTTTCAGGGGGCAATAAGCCCCAGCATTTT. Translated: CSARARLSGGNKPQHF.

At least ten counts were recorded for this clonotype. The chain joins TRBV5-4 to TRBJ1-3; D not resolved. The CDR3 covers 14 residues. Germline CDR1 and CDR2: SGHNT and YYREEE (reference sequence). The V and J ends lost 4 bases and 3 bases respectively, with 11 bases between them. CDR3 sequence (DNA): TGTGCCAGCAGCCCGGGAGGGAATGGAAACACCATATATTTT. Encoded protein: CASSPGGNGNTIYF.

The table lists this clonotype with many counts. The chain uses TRBV7-2 and TRBJ2-2, with unresolved D. Trimming left V 2 bases short and J 5 bases short, with 6 bases between. This CDR3 region has 13 residues. Germline-derived CDR1 and CDR2 are SGHTA and FQGNSA. CDR3 protein: CASSLLMTGELFF. Here the CDR3 DNA reads TGTGCCAGCAGCTTATTAATGACCGGGGAGCTGTTTTTT.